The rows below give T cell receptor beta chains drawn from one sample of a study of cytomegalovirus exposure and HLA in healthy donors. TCRdb keeps only in-frame clones here, not all; method: immunoSEQ multiplex PCR. There are 200,000 to 250,000 clones in the sample; 70% occur only once, and around 3% lies in the top ten. Sequences were obtained from PBMCs. The receptors come from a man aged 40-50 years in good health and CMV-seropositive. Each CDR3 is given with its conserved first and last residue. The D gene is left open where the match is weak. Expanded clones get a size class; other rows say once, few or many, or leave the size out.

j_call v_call clone_size d_call cdr3_nt cdr3_aa
TRBJ1-1 TRBV6-1 NA TRBD1 TGTGCCAGCAGTGAACCCAGGGGGACAGGCACTGAAGCTTTCTTT CASSEPRGTGTEAFF
TRBJ1-2 TRBV19 NA NA TGTGCCAGTAGTATATCTGTCAGCTATGGCTACACCTTC CASSISVSYGYTF
TRBJ2-3 TRBV7-9 NA TRBD2 TGTTCCAGCAGCCCGGTTCTAGCGGGGGGATTCACTAGCACAGATACGCAGTATTTT CSSSPVLAGGFTSTDTQYF
TRBJ1-1 TRBV7-9 NA NA TGTGCCAGCAGCTTAGGGGAAACAGGCGAAGCTTTCTTT CASSLGETGEAFF
TRBJ1-2 TRBV5-5 NA NA TGTGCCAGCAGCTTGGCTCGGAGGACTAACTATGGCTACACCTTC CASSLARRTNYGYTF
TRBJ1-1 TRBV5-4 NA NA TGTGCCAGCAGCCTCGGGGGGGAGAACACTGAAGCTTTCTTT CASSLGGENTEAFF
TRBJ2-7 TRBV27 NA NA TGTGCCAGCAGTTTCTCACACACAGGGAAGTCTGGAACCGAGCAGTACTTC CASSFSHTGKSGTEQYF
TRBJ1-3 TRBV10-2 NA TRBD1 TGCGCCAGCAGTGGCAGGGGGCTCGGAAACACCATATATTTT CASSGRGLGNTIYF
TRBJ1-2 TRBV29-1 NA TRBD1 TGCAGCGTTGACGGACAGGGTTATGGCTACACCTTC CSVDGQGYGYTF
TRBJ2-4 TRBV20-1 NA NA TGCAGTGCTAGAGTAGCCAACATTCAGTACTTC CSARVANIQYF
TRBJ2-7 TRBV5-6 NA TRBD1 TGTGCCAGCAGCTGGGACAGGGGAATCTACGAGCAGTACTTC CASSWDRGIYEQYF
TRBJ1-5 TRBV19 NA TRBD1 TGTGCCAGTAGTCCGGGACAGGGGCGGCAGCCCCAGCATTTT CASSPGQGRQPQHF
TRBJ1-4 TRBV15 once NA TGTGCCACCAGCAGGACTGAGGAAAAACTGTTTTTT CATSRTEEKLFF
TRBJ2-2 TRBV7-6 NA NA TGTGCCAGCAGCTTAGACGGGACAGGGGAGCTGTTTTTT CASSLDGTGELFF
TRBJ1-1 TRBV29-1 NA TRBD1 TGCAGCGTTCTACAGGGGGGGAACACTGAAGCTTTCTTT CSVLQGGNTEAFF
TRBJ2-7 TRBV7-2 NA NA TGTGCCAGCAGTTCCGGACTCTCCTACGAGCAGTACTTC CASSSGLSYEQYF
TRBJ1-1 TRBV5-1 NA TRBD1 TGCGCCAGCAGGAGTCAGGGGGACACTGAAGCTTTCTTT CASRSQGDTEAFF
TRBJ2-7 TRBV7-9 NA TRBD1 TGTGCCAGCAGCTTAGTAGGGGGCAGAGACGAGCAGTACTTC CASSLVGGRDEQYF
TRBJ2-3 TRBV7-9 once TRBD1 TGTGCCAGCAGCTTGGATACAGGGGGGTATACGCAGTATTTT CASSLDTGGYTQYF
TRBJ1-2 TRBV6-6 NA NA TGTGCCAGCAGTTACTCGCAGGGAGGCTACACCTTC CASSYSQGGYTF
TRBJ2-3 TRBV4-1 NA NA TGTGCCAGCAGCCAAGATTGGGGCGACGCTACAGATACGCAGTATTTT CASSQDWGDATDTQYF
TRBJ1-5 TRBV28 once NA TGTGCCAGCAGTTTGCCCCGGACAGCTAGCAATCAGCCCCAGCATTTT CASSLPRTASNQPQHF
TRBJ2-1 TRBV12-5 NA TRBD1 TGTGCTAGTGGTTTTGGACAGGGGGCGGTCAATGAGCAGTTCTTC CASGFGQGAVNEQFF
TRBJ2-6 TRBV9 NA NA TGTGCCAGCAGCCCATCTACCCGCTCTGGGGCCAACGTCCTGACTTTC CASSPSTRSGANVLTF
TRBJ2-3 TRBV4-2 NA NA TGTGCCAGCAGCCCCGAAGCCTTCACAGATACGCAGTATTTT CASSPEAFTDTQYF
TRBJ2-2 TRBV6-6 NA TRBD1 TGTGCCAGCAGTTTCCAGGGGGCCGACACCGGGGAGCTGTTTTTT CASSFQGADTGELFF
TRBJ2-7 TRBV27 NA TRBD1 TGTGCCAGCAAGGGACAGGACGGCTACGAGCAGTACTTC CASKGQDGYEQYF
TRBJ2-1 TRBV5-6 NA TRBD2 TGTGCCAGCAGCCTAGGCCTAGCGGGGTACAATGAGCAGTTCTTC CASSLGLAGYNEQFF
TRBJ2-7 TRBV28 NA TRBD1 TGTGCCAGCAGTTCCACCGGGACAGGGAGCTCCTACGAGCAGTACTTC CASSSTGTGSSYEQYF
TRBJ2-1 TRBV6-4 NA NA TGTGCCAGCAGCCCTGCGTGGGGCAACAATGAGCAGTTCTTC CASSPAWGNNEQFF
TRBJ2-2 TRBV10-3 NA TRBD2 TGTGCCATCAGTGAGAAGCGGGGGGGCGGAGGCACCGGGGAGCTGTTTTTT CAISEKRGGGGTGELFF
TRBJ2-3 TRBV29-1 few TRBD1 TGCAGCGTCGGTCAGACGAACAGGGGGCGCGGCACAGATACGCAGTATTTT CSVGQTNRGRGTDTQYF
TRBJ2-5 TRBV5-1 NA NA TGCGCCAGCAGCTTGGAGCCGGAGACCCAGTACTTC CASSLEPETQYF
TRBJ2-2 TRBV7-2 NA TRBD2 TGTGCCAGCAGCTCTAGCGGGGGGGCATTCACCGGGGAGCTGTTTTTT CASSSSGGAFTGELFF
TRBJ1-4 TRBV7-9 NA TRBD1 TGTGCCAGCAGCTTAGGGGACAGGGGGTCGATTTGGGCTAATGAAAAACTGTTTTTT CASSLGDRGSIWANEKLFF
TRBJ1-4 TRBV7-2 NA NA TGTGCCAGCAGCTTCAGGACAACCGCCGGAGTAGGTGAAAAACTGTTTTTT CASSFRTTAGVGEKLFF
TRBJ1-3 TRBV18 NA TRBD1 TGTGCCAGCTCACCAGTCGGGACAGGGCGCTCTGGAAACACCATATATTTT CASSPVGTGRSGNTIYF
TRBJ2-7 TRBV4-3 NA NA TGCGCCAGCAGCCAGGACTTTCGGTCCTACGAGCAGTACTTC CASSQDFRSYEQYF
TRBJ2-6 TRBV6-7 NA NA TGTGCCAGCAGGAGCTCTGGGGCCAACGTCCTGACTTTC CASRSSGANVLTF
TRBJ2-1 TRBV25-1 NA NA TGTGCCAGCAGTGAATCAGGCTACAATGAGCAGTTCTTC CASSESGYNEQFF
TRBJ2-7 TRBV14 NA NA TGTGCCAGCAGCCAAGAGCGAGGGTCCTCCTACGAGCAGTACTTC CASSQERGSSYEQYF
TRBJ2-2 TRBV6-4 NA NA TGTGCCAGCAAAGGTGACACCAACACCGGGGAGCTGTTTTTT CASKGDTNTGELFF
TRBJ2-7 TRBV7-9 NA TRBD1 TGTGCCAGCAGCTCACCCAGGGACAGATCATACGAGCAGTACTTC CASSSPRDRSYEQYF
TRBJ1-4 TRBV27 NA NA TGTGCCAGCAGTTTAGGGCGGGTGAATGAAAAACTGTTTTTT CASSLGRVNEKLFF
TRBJ1-2 TRBV25-1 once NA TGTGCCAGCAGTGATATGAGGCGGGACTATGGCTACACCTTC CASSDMRRDYGYTF
TRBJ1-3 TRBV6-6 once NA TGTGCCAGCAGAGGACAATCTGGAAACACCATATATTTT CASRGQSGNTIYF
TRBJ1-1 TRBV9 NA NA TGTGCCAGCAGCGCCCAGGGGAGCACTGAAGCTTTCTTT CASSAQGSTEAFF
TRBJ1-1 TRBV2 NA NA TGTGCCAGCAGAGGACAGCCGAACACTGAAGCTTTCTTT CASRGQPNTEAFF
TRBJ2-3 TRBV6-5 few TRBD1 TGTGCCAGCAGTTATGGACAGGGCACAGATACGCAGTATTTT CASSYGQGTDTQYF
TRBJ2-6 TRBV6-1 NA TRBD1 TGTGCTATAGGACAGGGGAGCTCTGGGGCCAACGTCCTGACTTTC CAIGQGSSGANVLTF